These 8 T cell receptor beta chains share one sample of origin, sequenced in a study of blood T cells in healthy people across ages. A second about 6 to 12 cycle PCR used barcoded and J-beta primers. TCRdb recomputed calls from the 5' RACE reads with MiXCR, one row per CDR3 protein. The sample lists some 880,000 distinct CDR3 sequences; about 36% were seen once. Input material: blood. The receptors come from a man younger than 30 in good health.

The chain recombines TRBV27 with TRBJ2-7; weak D call: TRBD1 (5 bases). The V end lost 5 bases, the J end lost 2 bases, and 13 bases lay between the germline ends. In germline, CDR1 is MNHEY, CDR2 SMNVEV (reference sequence). The CDR3 is 14 residues long. Here the CDR3 DNA reads TGTGCCAGCAGTCCAAAGGGGTCCACCTACGAGCAGTACTTC. Translated: CASSPKGSTYEQYF.

A note on this clonotype: A much larger clone differs from this one at a single base, so this may be a read error. V is TRBV12-3 or TRBV12-4 and J is TRBJ1-5, with a weak D call TRBD1 (6 bases). CDR3 length: 15 amino acids. The CDR3 DNA follows: TGTGCCAGCAGTTTAGGAGGGGGAGGGAATCGGCCCCAGCATTTT. Translated, it gives CASSLGGGGNRPQHF.

CDR3 nucleotides: TGCGCCAGCAGCCGAGAACAGGGGGCGAGCACAGATACGCAGTATTTT. This translates into CASSREQGASTDTQYF. The chain joins TRBV4-3 to TRBJ2-3, with 9 bases aligning to TRBD1. Germline V gene data show CDR1 as LGHNA and CDR2 as YSLEER. The ends lost 4 bases at V and 0 bases at J; junction bases unmatched: 5. The CDR3 is 16 residues long.

This rearrangement joins TRBV2 to TRBJ2-5; the D is unclear. The V gene's germline CDR1 is SNHLY and CDR2 FYNNEI. V dropped 7 bases and J dropped 11 bases, with 14 bases sitting between them. The CDR3 consists of 11 residues. CDR3 loop: CASTDINEQYF. As DNA, the CDR3 is TGTGCCAGCACTGATATTAATGAGCAGTACTTC.

Worth noting for this clonotype: A much larger clone is a single base away; this may be a read error. The chain is built from TRBV7-2 and TRBJ2-1; unclear D gene. V lost 1 base to trimming and J lost 10 bases, with 17 bases between them. Germline CDR1 and CDR2: SGHTA and FQGNSA. CDR3 size: 15 residues. The CDR3 coding sequence is TGTGCCAGCAGCTTAGGAGTCGCAGACCCCTACGAGCAGTTCTTC. Protein sequence: CASSLGVADPYEQFF.

As concerns this clonotype: One end of the junction does not line up with germline, which may come from a read error. This chain uses TRBV12-3 or TRBV12-4 with TRBJ2-5; D might be TRBD2 (6 bases). The CDR3 has 16 amino acids. For the CDR3, the DNA is TGTTCCAGCAGTTCCTCCCGGGACTCGGGGTACAATGAGCAGTACTTC. Protein product: CSSSSSRDSGYNEQYF.

This clonotype came up a few times. The chain recombines TRBV20-1 with TRBJ1-1, with a weak D call TRBD1 (5 bases). V was trimmed by 0 bases and J by 9 bases, leaving 17 bases between them. CDR3 length equals 14 residues. Germline values: CDR1 DFQATT, CDR2 SNEGSKA (reference sequence). CDR3 sequence reads: CSARDPERDGQAFF. The CDR3 nucleotides are TGCAGTGCTAGAGATCCGGAGAGGGACGGCCAAGCTTTCTTT.

V gene TRBV18 combines with J gene TRBJ1-4; tentative D call: TRBD1 (5 bases). The CDR3 is made up of 14 amino acids. The germline gives CDR1 KGHSH, CDR2 LQKENI. V dropped 3 bases and J dropped 8 bases, with 13 bases sitting between them. As DNA, the CDR3 is TGTGCCAGCTCACCGACCGGAGGGGACGAAAAACTGTTTTTT. It codes for CASSPTGGDEKLFF.